This TCR beta chain was obtained from a study of cytotoxic CD8 clonotypes in ibrutinib-treated CLL. Study-level findings and limits: Sampling times differed between sustained-remission and progressing patients.

V shed 8 bases and J 1 base; nucleotides not matched to a gene: 9. The CDR3 has 15 residues. CDR1 and CDR2 (germline): SNHLY, FYNNEI. With regard to this clone: Its antigen is currently unknown.

Depth targeted 1 in 200,000 to 1 in 1 million T cells, averaging 10x coverage per clonotype. Assay: immunoSEQ multiplex PCR; the TCRdb copy retains only in-frame clones and omits some. The sample includes approximately 170,000 clones, about 88% of them seen just once. V usage is TRBV2 and J usage is TRBJ1-1; 8 bases agree with TRBD1. The sequence derives from a human donor with chronic lymphocytic leukemia. The specimen was PBMCs, collected at disease progression, from a patient treated with ibrutinib. The CDR3 DNA reads TGTGCCAGCGTAGTGACAGGGGCGGCGAACACTGAAGCTTTCTTT. This gives the protein CASVVTGAANTEAFF.